The present entry profiles one T cell receptor beta chain with its context. The V end was cut by 2 bases, the J end by 5 bases, with 9 bases between. This CDR3 region has 13 residues. The germline V gene encodes CDR1 SEHNR and CDR2 FQNEAQ (reference sequence). The source of the sample is a study of neoadjuvant anti-PD-1 for oral cavity cancer. PBMC libraries mostly used 400 to 550 ng of input genomic DNA, with six replicates per sample. Profiled with immunoSEQ multiplex PCR; TCRdb holds only in-frame clones, not every one. This table holds about 72,000 clones, about 86% found once. The sequences come from PBMCs, collected before nivolumab (anti-PD-1) treatment. The sequence came from a person between 40 and 79 years old with oral cavity squamous cell carcinoma. This chain joins TRBV7-9 and TRBJ1-2; no clear D gene. CDR3 sequence: CASSLTAKYGYTF. The CDR3 nucleotides are TGTGCCAGCAGCTTAACAGCAAAGTATGGCTACACCTTC.